This T cell receptor beta chain is drawn from a study of post-analysis software for immune sequencing data. Unique molecular identifiers were built into the TCR beta cDNA libraries. TCRdb redid the calling of the PCR reads with MiXCR, one entry per CDR3 protein. The sample consists of fewer than 850,000 distinct CDR3 sequences, around 27% of them appearing once. Study-level results: Higher frequency in patients than in controls was seen for roughly five TRBV segments, with TRBV5-6, TRBV5-1 and TRBV20-1 among them.

The CDR3 is 13 residues long. Germline CDR1 reads DFQATT; CDR2 reads SNEGSKA (reference sequence). With 5 bases removed from V and 5 bases from J, the gap between germline ends came to 15 bases. In regard to this clonotype: Its antigen is unknown.

The TCR was taken from a girl aged 10-17 years with multiple sclerosis. V usage is TRBV20-1 and J usage is TRBJ1-2, with D tentatively TRBD1 (5 bases). What was sequenced was blood. The CDR3 region is CSAGGRGRYGYTF. CDR3 nucleotide sequence: TGCAGTGCTGGGGGTAGAGGGAGGTATGGCTACACCTTC.